This T cell receptor beta chain was profiled in a study of chemoradiotherapy in HPV16-positive cancers. TCRdb keeps only in-frame clones here, not all; method: immunoSEQ multiplex PCR. The sample contains about 23,000 clones, about 90% of which appear only once. The TCR originated in a human donor with HPV-associated anogenital cancer. Sequences were derived from blood, sampled from a patient who underwent chemoradiotherapy.

CDR3 in DNA: TGTGCCAGCAGCCCTGACAGGGGGCGCCCCTATGGCTACACCTTC. This sequence encodes CASSPDRGRPYGYTF. J is TRBJ1-2 and V is TRBV5-6; 10 nucleotides line up with TRBD1. The V gene end was trimmed by 4 bases and the J gene end by 4 bases; junction bases not matched to a gene: 7. CDR1 and CDR2 from the germline V gene are SGHDT and YYEEEE. CDR3 length: 15 amino acids.